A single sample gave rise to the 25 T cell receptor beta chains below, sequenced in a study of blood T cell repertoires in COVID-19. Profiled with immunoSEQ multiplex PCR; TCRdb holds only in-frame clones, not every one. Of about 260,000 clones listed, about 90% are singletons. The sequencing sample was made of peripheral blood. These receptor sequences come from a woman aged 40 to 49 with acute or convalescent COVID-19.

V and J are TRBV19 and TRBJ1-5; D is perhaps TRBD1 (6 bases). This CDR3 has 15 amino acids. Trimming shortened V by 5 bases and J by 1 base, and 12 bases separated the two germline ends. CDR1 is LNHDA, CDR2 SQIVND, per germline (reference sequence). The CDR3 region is CASSPGTLSNQPQHF. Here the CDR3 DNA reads TGTGCCAGTAGTCCCGGGACACTAAGCAATCAGCCCCAGCATTTT.

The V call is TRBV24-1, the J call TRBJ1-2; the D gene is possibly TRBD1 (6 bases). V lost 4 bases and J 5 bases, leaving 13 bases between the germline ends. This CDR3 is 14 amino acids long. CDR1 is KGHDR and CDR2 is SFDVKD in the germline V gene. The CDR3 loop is CATSEGTPPYGYTF. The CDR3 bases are TGTGCCACCAGTGAGGGGACACCGCCTTATGGCTACACCTTC.

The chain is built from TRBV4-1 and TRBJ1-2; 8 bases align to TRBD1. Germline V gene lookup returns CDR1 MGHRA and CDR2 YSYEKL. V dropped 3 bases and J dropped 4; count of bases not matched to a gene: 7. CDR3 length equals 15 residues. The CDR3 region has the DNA TGCGCCAGCAGCCAGGACAGGGACCTCGGCTATGGCTACACCTTC. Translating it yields CASSQDRDLGYGYTF.

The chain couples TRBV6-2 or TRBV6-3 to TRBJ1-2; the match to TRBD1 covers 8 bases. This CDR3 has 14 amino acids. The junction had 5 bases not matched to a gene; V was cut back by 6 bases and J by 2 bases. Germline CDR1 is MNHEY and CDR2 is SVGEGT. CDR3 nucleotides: TGTGCCAGCAGCAACGGACAGGGAAACTATGGCTACACCTTC. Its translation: CASSNGQGNYGYTF.

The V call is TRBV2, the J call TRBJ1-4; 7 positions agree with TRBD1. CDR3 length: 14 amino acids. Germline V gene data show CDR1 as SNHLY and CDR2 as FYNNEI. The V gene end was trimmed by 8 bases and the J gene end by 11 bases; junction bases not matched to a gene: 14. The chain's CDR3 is CASDRGQPFEKLFF. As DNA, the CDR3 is TGTGCCAGCGATAGGGGGCAACCCTTCGAGAAACTGTTTTTT.

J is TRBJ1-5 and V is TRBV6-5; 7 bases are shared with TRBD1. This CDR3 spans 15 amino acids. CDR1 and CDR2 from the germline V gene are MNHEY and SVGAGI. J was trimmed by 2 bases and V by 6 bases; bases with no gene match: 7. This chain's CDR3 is CASSPRQGGNQPQHF. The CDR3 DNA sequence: TGTGCCAGCAGCCCCAGACAGGGAGGCAATCAGCCCCAGCATTTT.

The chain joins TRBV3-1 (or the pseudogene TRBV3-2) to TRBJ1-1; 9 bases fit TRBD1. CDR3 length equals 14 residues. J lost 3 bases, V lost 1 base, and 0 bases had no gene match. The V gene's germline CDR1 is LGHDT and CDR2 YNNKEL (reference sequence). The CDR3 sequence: CASSQGTGDTEAFF. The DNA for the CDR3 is TGTGCCAGCAGCCAAGGGACAGGGGACACTGAAGCTTTCTTT.

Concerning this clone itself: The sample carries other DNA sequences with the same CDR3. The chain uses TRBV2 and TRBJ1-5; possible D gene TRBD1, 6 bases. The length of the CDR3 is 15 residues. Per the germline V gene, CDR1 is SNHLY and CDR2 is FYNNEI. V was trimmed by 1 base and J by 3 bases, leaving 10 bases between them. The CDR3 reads CASSEGQVINQPQHF. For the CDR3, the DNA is TGTGCCAGCAGTGAAGGACAGGTGATCAATCAGCCCCAGCATTTT.

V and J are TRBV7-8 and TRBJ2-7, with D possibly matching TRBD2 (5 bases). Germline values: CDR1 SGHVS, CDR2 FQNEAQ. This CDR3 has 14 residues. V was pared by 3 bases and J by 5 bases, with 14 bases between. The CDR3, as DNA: TGTGCCAGCAGCTTCTATGGACCCGGGGACGAGCAGTACGTC. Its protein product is CASSFYGPGDEQYV.

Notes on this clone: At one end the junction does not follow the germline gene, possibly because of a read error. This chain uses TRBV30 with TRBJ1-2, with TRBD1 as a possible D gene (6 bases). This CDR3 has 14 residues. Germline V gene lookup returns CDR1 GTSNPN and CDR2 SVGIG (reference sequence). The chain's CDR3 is CAWSTIDTTGTKHF. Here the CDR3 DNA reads TGTGCCTGGAGTACGATAGACACCACAGGGACCAAACACTTC.

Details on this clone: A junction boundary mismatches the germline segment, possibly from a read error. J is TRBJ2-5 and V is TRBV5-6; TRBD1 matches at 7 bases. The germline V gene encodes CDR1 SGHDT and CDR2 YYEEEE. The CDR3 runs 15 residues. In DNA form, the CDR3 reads TGTGCCAGCAGCCTTCGACAGGGCCACCAAAAGACCCAGTACTTC. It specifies CASSLRQGHQKTQYF.

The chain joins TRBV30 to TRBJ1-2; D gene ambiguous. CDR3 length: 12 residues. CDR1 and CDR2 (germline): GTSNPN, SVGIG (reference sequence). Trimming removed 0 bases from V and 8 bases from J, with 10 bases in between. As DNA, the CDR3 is TGTGCCTGGAGTGTGGGGAGGTGGGGCTACACCTTC. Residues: CAWSVGRWGYTF.

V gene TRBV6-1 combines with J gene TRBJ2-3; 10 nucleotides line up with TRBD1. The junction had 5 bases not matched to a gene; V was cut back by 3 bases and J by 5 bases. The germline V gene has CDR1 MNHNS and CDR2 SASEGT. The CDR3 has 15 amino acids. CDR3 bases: TGTGCCAGCAGTGATCGACAGGGGGCTGGAGATACGCAGTATTTT. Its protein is CASSDRQGAGDTQYF.

The CDR3 DNA is TGTGCCAGCAGTTTCGGGGGTCACAATGAGCAGTTCTTC. Protein: CASSFGGHNEQFF. The J gene is TRBJ2-1, the V gene TRBV12-3 or TRBV12-4; weak D call: TRBD2 (6 bases). The V end was cut by 3 bases, the J end by 5 bases, with 8 bases between. The CDR3 has 13 amino acids.

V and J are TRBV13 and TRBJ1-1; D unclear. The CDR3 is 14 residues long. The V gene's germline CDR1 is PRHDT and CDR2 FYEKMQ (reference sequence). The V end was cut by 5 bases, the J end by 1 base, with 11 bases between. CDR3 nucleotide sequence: TGTGCCAGCAGCGTCCCTCGGGGGAACACTGAAGCTTTCTTT. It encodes CASSVPRGNTEAFF. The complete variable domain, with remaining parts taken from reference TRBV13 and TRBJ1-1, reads AAGVIQSPRHLIKEKRETATLKCYPIPRHDTVYWYQQGPGQDPQFLISFYEKMQSDKGSIPDRFSAQQFSDYHSELNMSSLELGDSALYFCASSVPRGNTEAFFGQGTRLTVV.

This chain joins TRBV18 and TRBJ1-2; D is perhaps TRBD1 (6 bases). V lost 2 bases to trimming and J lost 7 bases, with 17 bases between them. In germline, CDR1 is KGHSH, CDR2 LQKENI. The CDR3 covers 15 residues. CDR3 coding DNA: TGTGCCAGCTCACCAACACCCACAGGGAGTTTTGGCTACACCTTC. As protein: CASSPTPTGSFGYTF. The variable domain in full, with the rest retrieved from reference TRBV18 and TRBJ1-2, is NAGVMQNPRHLVRRRGQEARLRCSPMKGHSHVYWYRQLPEEGLKFMVYLQKENIIDESGMPKERFSAEFPKEGPSILRIQQVVRGDSAAYFCASSPTPTGSFGYTFGSGTRLTVV.

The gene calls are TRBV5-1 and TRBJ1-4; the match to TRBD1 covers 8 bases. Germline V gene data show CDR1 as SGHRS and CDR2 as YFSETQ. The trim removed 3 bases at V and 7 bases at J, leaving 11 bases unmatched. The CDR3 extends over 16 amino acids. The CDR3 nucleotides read TGCGCCAGCAGCTGGACAGAACAGGGGGTTGGTGAAAAACTGTTTTTT. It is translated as CASSWTEQGVGEKLFF.

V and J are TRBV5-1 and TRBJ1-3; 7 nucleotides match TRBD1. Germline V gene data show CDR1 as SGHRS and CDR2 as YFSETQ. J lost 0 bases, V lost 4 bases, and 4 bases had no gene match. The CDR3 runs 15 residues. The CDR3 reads CASSQDRFSGNTIYF. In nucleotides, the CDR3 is TGCGCCAGCAGCCAGGACAGGTTCTCTGGAAACACCATATATTTT.

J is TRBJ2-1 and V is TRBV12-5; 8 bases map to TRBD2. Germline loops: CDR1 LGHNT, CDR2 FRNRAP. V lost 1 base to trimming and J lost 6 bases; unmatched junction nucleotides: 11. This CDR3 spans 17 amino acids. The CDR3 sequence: CASGLGAGTRVSNEQFF. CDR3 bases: TGTGCTAGTGGTTTGGGGGCCGGGACTAGGGTATCCAATGAGCAGTTCTTC.

The CDR3 loop reads CASTGNGYTF. Here the CDR3 DNA reads TGTGCCAGCACAGGGAATGGCTACACCTTC. V is TRBV25-1 and J is TRBJ1-2, with D maybe TRBD1 (5 bases). This CDR3 contains 10 residues. Trimming removed 7 bases at V and 6 bases at J, with 6 bases between. Germline V gene sequence: CDR1 MGHDK, CDR2 SYGVNS.

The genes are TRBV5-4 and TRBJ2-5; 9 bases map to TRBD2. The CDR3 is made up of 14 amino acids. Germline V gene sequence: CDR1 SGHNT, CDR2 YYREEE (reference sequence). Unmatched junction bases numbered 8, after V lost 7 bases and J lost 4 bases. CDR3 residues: CASGVPGLAETQYF. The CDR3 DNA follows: TGTGCCAGCGGAGTACCGGGACTAGCAGAGACCCAGTACTTC.

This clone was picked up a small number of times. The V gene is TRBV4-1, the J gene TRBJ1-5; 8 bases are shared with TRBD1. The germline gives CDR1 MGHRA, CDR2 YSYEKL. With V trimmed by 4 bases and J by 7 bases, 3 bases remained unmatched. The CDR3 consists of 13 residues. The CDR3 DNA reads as TGCGCCAGCAGCCGGACAGGGAACCAGCCCCAGCATTTT. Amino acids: CASSRTGNQPQHF.

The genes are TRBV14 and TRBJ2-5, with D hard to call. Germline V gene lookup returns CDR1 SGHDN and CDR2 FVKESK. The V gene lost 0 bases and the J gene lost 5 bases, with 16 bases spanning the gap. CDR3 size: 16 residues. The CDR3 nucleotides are TGTGCCAGCAGCCAAGACGGCTCGGGTGTGGCTGAGACCCAGTACTTC. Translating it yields CASSQDGSGVAETQYF.

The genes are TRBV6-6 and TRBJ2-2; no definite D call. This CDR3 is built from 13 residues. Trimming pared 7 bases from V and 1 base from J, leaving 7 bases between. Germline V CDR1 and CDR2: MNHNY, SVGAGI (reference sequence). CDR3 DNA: TGTGCCAGCACCCGAGTGAACACCGGGGAGCTGTTTTTT. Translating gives CASTRVNTGELFF.

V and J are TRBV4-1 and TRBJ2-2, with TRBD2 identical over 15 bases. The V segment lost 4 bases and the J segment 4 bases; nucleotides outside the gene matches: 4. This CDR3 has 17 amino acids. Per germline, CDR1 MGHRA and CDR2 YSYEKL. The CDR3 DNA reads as TGCGCCAGCAGCCGAGGGACTAGCGGGGGGTTCACCGGGGAGCTGTTTTTT. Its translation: CASSRGTSGGFTGELFF.